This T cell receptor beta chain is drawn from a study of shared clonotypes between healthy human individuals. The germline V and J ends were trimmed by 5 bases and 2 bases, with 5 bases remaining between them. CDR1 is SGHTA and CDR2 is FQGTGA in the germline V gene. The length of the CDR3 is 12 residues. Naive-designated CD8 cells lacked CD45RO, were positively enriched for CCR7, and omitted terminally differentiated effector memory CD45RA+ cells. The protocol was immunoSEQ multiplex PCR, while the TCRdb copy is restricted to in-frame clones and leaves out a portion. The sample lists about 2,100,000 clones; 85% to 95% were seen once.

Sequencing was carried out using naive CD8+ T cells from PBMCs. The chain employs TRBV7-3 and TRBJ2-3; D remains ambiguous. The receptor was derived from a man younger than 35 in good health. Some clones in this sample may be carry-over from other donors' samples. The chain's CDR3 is CASSPNTDTQYF. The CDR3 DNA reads TGTGCCAGCAGCCCTAACACAGATACGCAGTATTTT.